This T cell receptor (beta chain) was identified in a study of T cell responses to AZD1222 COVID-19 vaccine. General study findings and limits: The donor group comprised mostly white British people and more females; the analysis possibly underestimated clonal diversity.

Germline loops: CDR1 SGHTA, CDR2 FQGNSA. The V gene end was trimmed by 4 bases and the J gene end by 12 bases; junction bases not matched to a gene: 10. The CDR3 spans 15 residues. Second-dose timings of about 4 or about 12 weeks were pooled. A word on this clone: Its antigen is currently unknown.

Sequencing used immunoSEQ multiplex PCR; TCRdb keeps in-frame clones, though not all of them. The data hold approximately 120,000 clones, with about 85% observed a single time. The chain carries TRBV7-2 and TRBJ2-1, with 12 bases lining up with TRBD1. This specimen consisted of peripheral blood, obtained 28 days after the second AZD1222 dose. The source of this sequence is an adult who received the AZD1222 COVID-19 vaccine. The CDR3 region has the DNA TGTGCCAGCAGCTCCGCCGGGACAGGGGGCGCAGGGCAGTTCTTC. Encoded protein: CASSSAGTGGAGQFF. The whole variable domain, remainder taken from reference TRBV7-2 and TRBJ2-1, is GAGVSQSPSNKVTEKGKDVELRCDPISGHTALYWYRQSLGQGLEFLIYFQGNSAPDKSGLPSDRFSAERTGGSVSTLTIQRTQQEDSAVYLCASSSAGTGGAGQFFGPGTRLTVL.